The 29 T cell receptor beta chains in this list originate from one sample, sequenced in a study of human T cells and chemical hapten exposure. TCRdb analysed the RACE reads with MiXCR anew, one entry per CDR3 protein. Among some 15,000 distinct CDR3 sequences listed, 15% to 20% were seen once. Time point of the sample: patch test 1, 2 weeks after DPC sensitization. The treatment denotes: therapeutic diphenylcyclopropenone sensitization with weekly scalp DPC. Sequenced here: whole blood, sampled in connection with sensitization to the hapten diphenylcyclopropenone (DPC). Every receptor here comes from a woman under 40 with alopecia areata. Some clones in this sample may be carry-over from other donors' samples.

This clonotype was seen many times. The CDR3: CASSYKGYYLNTEAFF. CDR3 coding DNA: TGTGCCAGCAGTTACAAAGGGTATTATTTGAACACTGAAGCTTTCTTT. The rearrangement links TRBV6-5 to TRBJ1-1, with D hard to call. The CDR3 runs to 16 residues. CDR1 and CDR2 from the germline V gene are MNHEY and SVGAGI. V was trimmed by 2 bases and J by 0 bases, leaving 13 bases between them.

This clonotype appeared many times. The V and J genes are TRBV28 and TRBJ2-2; D could derive from TRBD1 or TRBD2 (5 bases each). Germline CDR1 and CDR2: MDHEN and SYDVKM. The CDR3 has 15 residues. V gave up 7 bases and J gave up 4 bases, with 16 bases separating them. This CDR3 reads CASTPPGTSTGELFF. The CDR3 nucleotides read TGTGCCAGCACCCCGCCCGGGACCAGCACCGGGGAGCTGTTTTTT.

This rearrangement joins TRBV3-1 to TRBJ2-2; 9 bases are shared with TRBD1. Germline CDR1 and CDR2: LGHDT and YNNKEL (reference sequence). There are 15 residues in the CDR3. With 11 bases clipped from V and 2 bases from J, the junction kept 9 bases outside the gene matches. The CDR3 spells CASQTGGTNTGELFF. Written as DNA, the CDR3 is TGTGCCTCACAGACAGGGGGAACAAACACCGGGGAGCTGTTTTTT.

This clonotype was detected ten times or more. The genes are TRBV7-9 and TRBJ2-1, with TRBD2 matching over 12 bases. V lost 5 bases and J lost 6; bases outside the gene matches: 8. Per the germline V gene, CDR1 is SEHNR and CDR2 is FQNEAQ (reference sequence). This CDR3 is built from 16 residues. For the CDR3, the DNA is TGTGCCAGCAGCGGATCCGGGACTAGCGGGCCCAATGAGCAGTTCTTC. Amino acids: CASSGSGTSGPNEQFF.

This clonotype ranks as medium-sized. The rearrangement joins TRBV11-3 to TRBJ1-1; no clear D. The germline V gene encodes CDR1 SGHNT and CDR2 YENEEA. Deletions cut 0 bases from V and 1 base from J, with 12 bases between. The CDR3 runs to 16 residues. The CDR3 sequence is CASSLDGRGGNTEAFF. CDR3 nucleotide sequence: TGTGCCAGCAGCTTAGATGGGAGAGGAGGGAACACTGAAGCTTTCTTT.

The table lists this clonotype with many counts. The gene calls are TRBV20-1 and TRBJ1-5, with TRBD1 as a possible D gene (6 bases). Trimming took off 7 bases at V and 3 bases at J, with 13 bases between the two ends. There are 13 residues in the CDR3. Germline assignment: CDR1 DFQATT and CDR2 SNEGSKA (reference sequence). The CDR3 region has the DNA TGCAGTGTTAACACAGGGATCAATCAGCCCCAGCATTTT. Translated, it gives CSVNTGINQPQHF.

This clonotype showed up many times. The chain combines TRBV20-1 with TRBJ2-3; the match to TRBD2 covers 8 bases. The CDR3 sequence is 16 residues long. Germline loops: CDR1 DFQATT, CDR2 SNEGSKA (reference sequence). Trimming at V came to 1 base and at J to 4 bases, leaving 10 bases not matched to a gene. CDR3 residues: CSARVRNSGKADTQYF. Written as DNA, the CDR3 is TGCAGTGCTAGAGTTCGGAATAGCGGGAAAGCAGATACGCAGTATTTT.

This clonotype was seen repeatedly, ten times or more. V and J are TRBV14 and TRBJ2-3; the match to TRBD2 covers 9 bases. V lost 4 bases to trimming and J lost 3 bases; unmatched junction nucleotides: 2. The CDR3 contains 14 residues. Germline loops: CDR1 SGHDN, CDR2 FVKESK. CDR3 protein: CASSLAGVTDTQYF. In nucleotides, the CDR3 is TGTGCCAGCAGCCTAGCGGGAGTGACAGATACGCAGTATTTT.

This clonotype occurred many times. V and J are TRBV27 and TRBJ2-3, with D perhaps TRBD1 (5 bases). V shed 3 bases and J shed 0 bases, with 16 bases lying between them. There are 17 residues in the CDR3. Germline V gene lookup returns CDR1 MNHEY and CDR2 SMNVEV (reference sequence). This CDR3 reads CASSLGPGMRSTDTQYF. CDR3 DNA sequence: TGTGCCAGCAGTTTGGGGCCGGGTATGAGAAGCACAGATACGCAGTATTTT.

There are many counts of this clonotype. This chain connects TRBV20-1 to TRBJ2-3; D remains ambiguous. V lost 6 bases and J 2 bases, leaving 9 bases between the germline ends. The CDR3 has 12 amino acids. Germline-derived CDR1 and CDR2 are DFQATT and SNEGSKA (reference sequence). The chain's CDR3 is CSALADTDTQYF. CDR3 DNA sequence: TGCAGTGCCCTTGCAGACACAGATACGCAGTATTTT.

This clonotype has a count of ten or more. V is TRBV21-1 and J is TRBJ2-5; the D call TRBD1 from the table was never checked on the DNA. TRBV21-1 is given as a pseudogene. The CDR3 contains 17 residues. The chain's CDR3 is CASSPLYPRPRQETQYF. For the CDR3, the DNA is TGTGCCAGCTCACCCCTTTATCCCCGTCCACGACAAGAGACCCAGTACTTC.

This clonotype was counted many times. The chain links TRBV29-1 to TRBJ1-3; D unclear. Germline CDR1 is SQVTM and CDR2 is ANQGSEA. V was cut by 4 bases and J by 0 bases, with 10 bases left in between. The CDR3 covers 14 residues. In DNA form, the CDR3 reads TGCAGCGTTGTTGTAAGGCGCTCTGGAAACACCATATATTTT. Encoded protein: CSVVVRRSGNTIYF.

By share, this clonotype ranks as large. This sequence joins TRBV29-1 and TRBJ2-6, with D hard to call. V gave up 3 bases and J gave up 0 bases, with 0 bases separating them. The CDR3 runs to 12 residues. Germline CDR1 is SQVTM and CDR2 is ANQGSEA. This CDR3 is CSVDSGANVLTF. Here the CDR3 DNA reads TGCAGCGTTGACTCTGGGGCCAACGTCCTGACTTTC.

In its sample, this clonotype was seen a few times. The rearrangement links TRBV29-1 to TRBJ2-3, with 10 bases that match TRBD2. The germline CDR1 and CDR2 sequences are SQVTM and ANQGSEA. Germline trimming cut 7 bases from V and 0 bases from J; bases unmatched to any gene: 10. CDR3 length equals 16 residues. CDR3 in amino acids: CSAQGLADSSTDTQYF. As DNA, the CDR3 is TGCAGCGCTCAAGGACTAGCGGATTCTAGCACAGATACGCAGTATTTT.

This chain links TRBV4-1 with TRBJ1-3; D is unresolved. V gave up 3 bases and J gave up 0 bases, with 6 bases separating them. Germline loops: CDR1 MGHRA, CDR2 YSYEKL. CDR3 size: 14 residues. The CDR3 sequence: CASSQISSGNTIYF. Here the CDR3 DNA reads TGCGCCAGCAGCCAGATCTCCTCTGGAAACACCATATATTTT.

This clonotype was seen ten or more times. The chain is built from TRBV29-1 and TRBJ2-1; 7 positions match TRBD1. Germline assignment: CDR1 SQVTM and CDR2 ANQGSEA. CDR3 length: 13 amino acids. V lost 4 bases, J lost 4 bases, and 4 bases stayed unmatched. CDR3 coding DNA: TGCAGCGTTGGGAACAGGGGTTACAATGAGCAGTTCTTC. As protein: CSVGNRGYNEQFF.

This clonotype was picked up many times. The chain has TRBV5-6 and TRBJ1-1, with D maybe TRBD1 (5 bases). The CDR3 contains 11 residues. The ends were cut back, 1 base at V and 8 bases at J, with 6 bases in the middle. The V gene's germline CDR1 is SGHDT and CDR2 YYEEEE. The CDR3 bases are TGTGCCAGCAGCTTGCGGACAGAAGCTTTCTTT. This gives the protein CASSLRTEAFF.

This clonotype was recorded many times. The chain links TRBV14 to TRBJ1-1; no definite D call. The germline V gene encodes CDR1 SGHDN and CDR2 FVKESK. Trimming stripped 1 base from V and 4 bases from J, with 7 bases between. The CDR3 consists of 13 residues. The CDR3 protein is CASSQGLGTEAFF. The CDR3 DNA is TGTGCCAGCAGCCAAGGGCTAGGCACTGAAGCTTTCTTT.

There are many counts of this clonotype. The chain links TRBV12-3 or TRBV12-4 to TRBJ1-6, with 9 bases matching TRBD1. This CDR3 contains 13 residues. The V and J ends lost 6 bases and 10 bases, in that order; junction bases with no gene match: 4. CDR3 in amino acids: CASSTGGHSPLHF. CDR3 bases: TGTGCCAGCAGCACAGGGGGCCACTCACCCCTCCACTTT.

This clonotype has ten or more counts. The V gene is TRBV14, the J gene TRBJ2-3, with D perhaps TRBD2 (5 bases). V shed 0 bases and J shed 13 bases, with 11 bases lying between them. CDR3 length: 12 amino acids. Germline V gene lookup returns CDR1 SGHDN and CDR2 FVKESK. CDR3 sequence (DNA): TGTGCCAGCAGCCAAGATACTAGTTATGAGTATTTT. As protein: CASSQDTSYEYF. Filled out from reference TRBV14 and TRBJ2-3, the complete variable domain reads EAGVTQFPSHSVIEKGQTVTLRCDPISGHDNLYWYRRVMGKEIKFLLHFVKESKQDESGMPNNRFLAERTGGTYSTLKVQPAELEDSGVYFCASSQDTSYEYFGPGTRLTVL.

As DNA, the CDR3 is TGTGCCAGCTCAGTGGGGGCAGCAATTCAAGAGACCCAGTACTTC. Its protein product is CASSVGAAIQETQYF. The J gene is TRBJ2-5, the V gene TRBV18, with D perhaps matching TRBD1 (6 bases). The CDR3 covers 15 residues. CDR1 and CDR2 from the germline V gene are KGHSH and LQKENI. V was shortened by 5 bases and J by 2 bases, with 15 bases between the two germline ends.

This clonotype is labeled as medium-sized. This chain joins TRBV6-6 and TRBJ1-1, with 10 positions matching TRBD1. The ends lost 2 bases at V and 4 bases at J; junction bases unmatched: 7. Germline assignment: CDR1 MNHNY and CDR2 SVGAGI (reference sequence). The CDR3 has 16 residues. CDR3 amino acids: CASSYPPGQGFTEAFF. The CDR3 region has the DNA TGTGCCAGCAGTTACCCGCCGGGACAGGGGTTCACTGAAGCTTTCTTT.

The chain combines TRBV6-5 with TRBJ2-5, with 8 bases that match TRBD2. Germline loops: CDR1 MNHEY, CDR2 SVGAGI. The CDR3 extends over 16 amino acids. The V segment lost 0 bases and the J segment 5 bases; nucleotides outside the gene matches: 8. The CDR3 region has the DNA TGTGCCAGCAGTTACTCCGGAACTAGCGGCCAGGAGACCCAGTACTTC. It specifies CASSYSGTSGQETQYF.

This clonotype is labeled as medium-sized. This sequence joins TRBV18 and TRBJ1-5; D gene uncertain. Germline V gives CDR1 KGHSH, CDR2 LQKENI. The CDR3 is 13 amino acids. V was cut by 3 bases and J by 5 bases, with 8 bases left in between. Here the CDR3 DNA reads TGTGCCAGCTCACCGGGCCGCGATCAGCCCCAGCATTTT. Encoded protein: CASSPGRDQPQHF.

This clonotype was picked up a small number of times. The chain couples TRBV27 to TRBJ1-2, with unresolved D. CDR3 length: 13 residues. Germline loops: CDR1 MNHEY, CDR2 SMNVEV (reference sequence). Deletions cut 3 bases from V and 2 bases from J, with 7 bases between. This CDR3 is CASSFGGNYGYTF. The CDR3 DNA reads TGTGCCAGCAGTTTTGGCGGAAACTATGGCTACACCTTC.

In this sample, this clonotype turned up many times. V and J are TRBV20-1 and TRBJ1-4, with D perhaps TRBD1 (5 bases). This CDR3 is built from 11 residues. V was clipped by 6 bases and J by 7 bases, with 9 bases between them. Germline V CDR1 and CDR2: DFQATT, SNEGSKA (reference sequence). The CDR3 loop is CSAPDTEKLFF. CDR3 DNA: TGCAGTGCCCCGGACACTGAAAAACTGTTTTTT.

This clonotype has only a few counts. This sequence joins TRBV5-6 and TRBJ1-1; 7 positions match TRBD1. The CDR3 totals 14 residues. CDR1 and CDR2 (germline): SGHDT, YYEEEE. Unmatched junction bases numbered 4, after V lost 4 bases and J lost 1 base. The chain's CDR3 is CASSRGQQNTEAFF. Written as DNA, the CDR3 is TGTGCCAGCAGCCGGGGACAGCAGAACACTGAAGCTTTCTTT.

The table lists this clonotype with many counts. The rearrangement uses TRBV6-2 or TRBV6-3 and TRBJ2-7; 7 nucleotides agree with TRBD2. CDR3 length equals 16 residues. CDR1 and CDR2 (germline): MNHEY, SVGEGT. V was pared by 3 bases and J by 2 bases, with 10 bases of the junction left unmatched. The CDR3 coding sequence is TGTGCCAGCAGTTATCCTCGCGGGAGCTTAACCTACGAGCAGTACGTC. It codes for CASSYPRGSLTYEQYV.

This clonotype was picked up many times. This chain joins TRBV5-4 and TRBJ2-1; 9 bases are a match to TRBD1. CDR1 and CDR2 from the germline V gene are SGHNT and YYREEE (reference sequence). The V segment lost 1 base and the J segment 7 bases; nucleotides outside the gene matches: 6. The CDR3 extends over 15 amino acids. CDR3 amino acids: CASSLPQGANNEQFF. The CDR3 DNA sequence: TGTGCCAGCAGCTTGCCACAGGGGGCAAATAATGAGCAGTTCTTC.